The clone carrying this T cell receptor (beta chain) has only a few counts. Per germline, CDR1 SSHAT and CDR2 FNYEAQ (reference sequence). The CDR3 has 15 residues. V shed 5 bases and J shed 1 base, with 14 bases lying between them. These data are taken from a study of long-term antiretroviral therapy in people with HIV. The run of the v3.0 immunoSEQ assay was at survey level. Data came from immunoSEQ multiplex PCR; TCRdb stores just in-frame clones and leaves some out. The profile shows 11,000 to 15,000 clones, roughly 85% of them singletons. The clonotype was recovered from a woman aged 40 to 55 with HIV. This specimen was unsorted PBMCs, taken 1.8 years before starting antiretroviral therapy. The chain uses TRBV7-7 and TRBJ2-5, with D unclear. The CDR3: CASSRSYGSQETQYF. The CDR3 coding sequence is TGTGCCAGCAGCCGATCATATGGAAGCCAAGAGACCCAGTACTTC.